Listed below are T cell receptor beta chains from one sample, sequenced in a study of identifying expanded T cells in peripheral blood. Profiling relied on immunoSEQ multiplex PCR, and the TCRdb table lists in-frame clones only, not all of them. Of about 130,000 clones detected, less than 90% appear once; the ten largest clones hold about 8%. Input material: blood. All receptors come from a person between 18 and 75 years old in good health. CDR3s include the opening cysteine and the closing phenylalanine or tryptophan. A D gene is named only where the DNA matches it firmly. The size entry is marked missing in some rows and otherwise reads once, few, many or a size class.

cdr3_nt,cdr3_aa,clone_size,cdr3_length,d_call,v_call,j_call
TGCGCCAGCAGCCCTGAGTCCTACGAGCAGTACTTC,CASSPESYEQYF,-,12,-,TRBV5-1,TRBJ2-7
TGTGCCAGCAGCTTGGGACCGGGCGGGAGTACTTACGAGCAGTACTTC,CASSLGPGGSTYEQYF,-,16,TRBD2,TRBV7-3,TRBJ2-7
TGCAGTGTATCGGGACAGGGAGGCTACACCTTC,CSVSGQGGYTF,few,11,TRBD1,TRBV20-1,TRBJ1-2
TGTGCCAGCAGACCCGTAGGGGTAGCGGGAGAATACAATGAGCAGTTCTTC,CASRPVGVAGEYNEQFF,-,17,TRBD2,TRBV5-6,TRBJ2-1
TGTGCCAGCAGCTCCGCTAGCGGAGCCTATACTAGCACAGATACGCAGTATTTT,CASSSASGAYTSTDTQYF,-,18,TRBD2,TRBV13,TRBJ2-3
TGTGCCAGCAGCTTTGAAGCGAACACTGAAGCTTTCTTT,CASSFEANTEAFF,-,13,-,TRBV5-5,TRBJ1-1
TGCGCCAGCAGCTTGGCCACGGGGGCGTATTACGAGCAGTACTTC,CASSLATGAYYEQYF,-,15,-,TRBV5-1,TRBJ2-7
TGTGCCAGCTCACAGGGGGGTAGCGAGCAGTACTTC,CASSQGGSEQYF,-,12,-,TRBV18,TRBJ2-7
TGTGCCAGCAGCTTCACCCAGCCCCAGCATTTT,CASSFTQPQHF,once,11,-,TRBV5-6,TRBJ1-5
TGTGCCAGCAGCTTGTCGGCAGATACGCAGTATTTT,CASSLSADTQYF,-,12,-,TRBV11-3,TRBJ2-3
TGTGCCAGCAGTCAGCCGTCGACGAAAGGCTACACCTTC,CASSQPSTKGYTF,-,13,-,TRBV28,TRBJ1-2
TGTGCCAGCAGTGTGGGGGGGGAAAAACTGTTTTTT,CASSVGGEKLFF,once,12,-,TRBV25-1,TRBJ1-4
TGTGCCAGCAGTTCCCACAGCCTACAGAGCTCCTACGAGCAGTACTTC,CASSSHSLQSSYEQYF,-,16,-,TRBV27,TRBJ2-7
TGCGCCAGCAGCTCTCGGACCCCGAACACAGATACGCAGTATTTT,CASSSRTPNTDTQYF,-,15,-,TRBV5-1,TRBJ2-3
TGCGCCAGCAGCCAACAGGACCGACAGTCCTTC,CASSQQDRQSF,-,11,-,TRBV4-1,TRBJ2-7
TGTGCCAGCAGTTACGGTCCGGGACAGGGGACTAATGAGCAGTTCTTC,CASSYGPGQGTNEQFF,once,16,TRBD1,TRBV6-6,TRBJ2-1
TGCCTTAATTCCACCACATGGGGGCATTTTAGCTATGGCTACACCTTC,CLNSTTWGHFSYGYTF,-,16,-,TRBV11-3,TRBJ1-2
TGTGCCAGCAGCTTCCTTGGGACATTTGGCTACACCTTC,CASSFLGTFGYTF,-,13,-,TRBV11-2,TRBJ1-2
TGTGCCAGCTCACCAGTAGGGGATGAAGCTTTCTTT,CASSPVGDEAFF,-,12,-,TRBV18,TRBJ1-1
TGTGCCTGGAGTGGAATGGGGGGACTGAACACTGAAGCTTTCTTT,CAWSGMGGLNTEAFF,-,15,-,TRBV30,TRBJ1-1
TGTGCCACCGGGGTCAGGGGGGTAGAGACCCAGTACTTC,CATGVRGVETQYF,-,13,-,TRBV15,TRBJ2-5
TGTGCCAGTCGCCGGGTCGGGCAGCCCCAGCATTTT,CASRRVGQPQHF,-,12,-,TRBV19,TRBJ1-5
TGTGCCAGCACCTTGGACAGGAATCAGCCCCAGCATTTT,CASTLDRNQPQHF,-,13,TRBD1,TRBV6-1,TRBJ1-5
TGTGCCAGCGCCTACAAATCGATAGACTATGGCTACACCTTC,CASAYKSIDYGYTF,-,14,-,TRBV6-5,TRBJ1-2
TGTGCCAGCAGTGATAGGGGGAGCTCCTACAATGAGCAGTTCTTC,CASSDRGSSYNEQFF,-,15,-,TRBV2,TRBJ2-1
TGTGCCTGGAGTCGACCAGGGGGAAGGAACTATGGCTACACCTTC,CAWSRPGGRNYGYTF,once,15,TRBD1,TRBV30,TRBJ1-2
TGTGCCAGCAGCTTAAATTCGAACACTGAAGCTTTCTTT,CASSLNSNTEAFF,-,13,-,TRBV11-3,TRBJ1-1
TGCGCCAGCAGCCAAGAACTAGGGCTCCAAGAGACCCAGTACTTC,CASSQELGLQETQYF,-,15,-,TRBV4-1,TRBJ2-5
TGTGCCAGCAGCCCCTCGGGCAATCAGCCCCAGCATTTT,CASSPSGNQPQHF,-,13,-,TRBV7-2,TRBJ1-5
TGTGCCAGCAGCTTAGGGACAACACCCACCCTCGAGACCCAGTACTTC,CASSLGTTPTLETQYF,-,16,-,TRBV7-8,TRBJ2-5
TGCGCCAGCAGCTTGGCGGGGACAGGGGGCTACGAGCAGTACTTC,CASSLAGTGGYEQYF,-,15,TRBD1,TRBV5-1,TRBJ2-7
TGTGCCAGCAGCTTAATCTTGGCCGAGCAGTACTTC,CASSLILAEQYF,-,12,-,TRBV11-1,TRBJ2-7
TGCAGCGTTGCCGATGGGCGCAGGAATGAAGGCTACACCTTC,CSVADGRRNEGYTF,-,14,-,TRBV29-1,TRBJ1-2
TGTGCCAGCAGGCTCGGACGAAACAGCGGCTACACCTTC,CASRLGRNSGYTF,-,13,-,TRBV6-5,TRBJ1-2
TGCGCCAGCAGTGTCGGCGCAGATACGCAGTATTTT,CASSVGADTQYF,-,12,-,TRBV10-2,TRBJ2-3
TGTGCCAGCAGTGCTAGCGGGAGGGATTGGCAGTTCTTC,CASSASGRDWQFF,-,13,TRBD2,TRBV25-1,TRBJ2-1
TGTGCCAGCAGACCATCATGGGGGTCCTACGAGCAGTACTTC,CASRPSWGSYEQYF,-,14,-,TRBV7-9,TRBJ2-7
TGTGCCAGCAGTGCACAGGCCTCCTACGAGCAGTACTTC,CASSAQASYEQYF,-,13,-,TRBV2,TRBJ2-7
TGTGCCAGCAGCGCGGGACCGGACGCCCAGTACTTC,CASSAGPDAQYF,-,12,-,TRBV9,TRBJ2-5
TGTGCCAGCAGTCCCGAAGAGGATTTTCGGGAAAAACTGTTTTTT,CASSPEEDFREKLFF,-,15,-,TRBV6-5,TRBJ1-4
TGTGCCAGCAGTCGGCGAAACTATGGCTACACCTTC,CASSRRNYGYTF,-,12,-,TRBV28,TRBJ1-2
TGTGCCATCAGTGATCGGACAGGGGGGAACACTGAAGCTTTCTTT,CAISDRTGGNTEAFF,few,15,TRBD1,TRBV10-3,TRBJ1-1
TGTGCCAGTAGGGCGGGGTTGGGTAATGAGCAGTTCTTC,CASRAGLGNEQFF,few,13,-,TRBV19,TRBJ2-1
TGTGCCAGTGACAGACAGGTGAACACTGAAGCTTTCTTT,CASDRQVNTEAFF,-,13,-,TRBV2,TRBJ1-1
TGTGCCAGCAGTGATAGGGCTATGAACACTGAAGCTTTCTTT,CASSDRAMNTEAFF,-,14,-,TRBV2,TRBJ1-1
TGTGCCAGCAGCGGGACTGAGGGGGGAAACACCATATATTTT,CASSGTEGGNTIYF,-,14,-,TRBV13,TRBJ1-3
TGTGCCAGTAGTACTCTAGCGGGAGGAGATACGCAGTATTTT,CASSTLAGGDTQYF,once,14,TRBD2,TRBV19,TRBJ2-3
TGTGCCAGCAGTCACACGGGCGAGCAGTACTTC,CASSHTGEQYF,-,11,-,TRBV6-6,TRBJ2-7
TGTGCCAGCATAGCGGGAGGCGGCACCGGGGAGCTGTTTTTT,CASIAGGGTGELFF,-,14,TRBD2,TRBV28,TRBJ2-2
TGTGCCAGCGGGCAGTCGAACACCGGGGAGCTGTTTTTT,CASGQSNTGELFF,-,13,-,TRBV9,TRBJ2-2
TGCGCCAGCAACACTGAGCGGGGGGTCTACAATGAGCAGTTCTTC,CASNTERGVYNEQFF,-,15,TRBD2,TRBV10-1,TRBJ2-1
TGTGCCAGCAGCTCCAACAGGGCTACCTGGGGAGAGACCCAGTACTTC,CASSSNRATWGETQYF,-,16,-,TRBV7-8,TRBJ2-5
TGTGCCAGCAGCTTAGCCGGGACAGGGGGCATGAATGAGCAGTTCTTC,CASSLAGTGGMNEQFF,-,16,TRBD1,TRBV7-2,TRBJ2-1
TGTGCCAGCTCACCATCGGCAGGGGTGAACGAGCAGTACTTC,CASSPSAGVNEQYF,few,14,-,TRBV18,TRBJ2-7
TGTGCCAGTAGTATAGGGTTTGCCTACAATGAGCAGTTCTTC,CASSIGFAYNEQFF,-,14,-,TRBV19,TRBJ2-1